This T cell receptor beta chain is from a study of CD8+ T cells in alopecia areata (dated by TCRdb to between 2018 and 2020). Study-level background: The treated patients took part in an open-label pilot trial in which moderate-to-severe alopecia areata was treated with oral tofacitinib at 5 to 10 mg twice daily. Tofacitinib was given for 6 to 18 months, followed by 6 months of follow-up off drug to assess delayed response and recurrence. Disease severity in treated patients was measured with the SALT score, which quantifies the percentage of affected scalp surface area. The study used high-throughput TCRbeta sequencing to examine T cell clonal expansion in alopecia areata, in both the C3H/HeJ mouse model and human patients. Human TCRbeta sequencing covered scalp tissue and sorted CD4+ and CD8+ peripheral blood T cells from patchy and totalis/universalis alopecia areata patients and healthy controls. Biopsies were taken from tofacitinib-treated patients at baseline and again at 4 and 24 weeks into treatment, and several of those patients also had a later scalp biopsy. Clonality in the scalp was compared among normal scalp (n=4), patchy alopecia areata scalp (n=8), and alopecia totalis/universalis scalp (n=8). The RNA source kit depended on sample type: the PAXgene miRNA kit for fixed scalp, the miRNeasy kit for PBMCs, and the RNeasy kit for mouse skin. TCRbeta CDR3 regions were amplified by immunoSEQ multiplex PCR with 35 Vbeta forward and 13 Jbeta reverse primers. Findings and caveats that apply to the study as a whole: TCR sequences shared between patients were less clear than in mice, possibly partly because of HLA diversity in the patient population. Resident alphabeta T cells in normal human skin are also sequenced, complicating scalp TCR repertoire analysis, unlike mouse skin dominated by gammadelta T cells. Because the treated cohort was small and included a single nonresponder, larger studies are needed to assess links between baseline CD8+ expansion and response. Compared with normal scalp, lesional scalp, particularly in alopecia totalis/universalis, had higher clonality and more expanded CD8+ clones, which suggests antigenic drive. Many expanded lesional clones persisted in scalp and blood during tofacitinib treatment, which may partly explain relapse after stopping treatment. With tofacitinib, both scalp clonality and the number of expanded CD8+ clones among the top 100 scalp clones went down significantly.

Sample time point, as interpreted from the label and publication: around 4 weeks on oral tofacitinib. The treatment or condition label of this sample denotes: oral pan-JAK inhibitor, 5-10 mg twice daily. Lesional scalp punch biopsies and peripheral blood were obtained from alopecia areata patients. PBMCs were separated by density centrifugation and stained for CD3, CD4 and CD8, after which CD4+ and CD8+ T cells were sorted on a FACSAria. As to this clone: This clone's antigen is unknown. No quality values exist for individual bases; no much larger clone is one base distant.

Per the germline V gene (reference sequence), SEHNR is the CDR1 and FQNEAQ is the CDR2. Ends trimmed: V by 5 bases, J by 7 bases; bases unmatched to a gene: 10. The CDR3 spans 14 residues, from the cysteine through the phenylalanine. Of the read, only the CDR3 DNA is kept; its 42 bases are in frame from base 1. The library was produced with the immunoSEQ multiplex PCR assay. To provide template for TCR sequencing, every sample had RNA extracted and reverse transcribed into cDNA. SuperScript III was used to make first-strand cDNA, primed with a 2:1 mix of oligo-dT and random hexamers. A synthetic immune receptor repertoire was used to measure amplification bias, and any remaining bias was corrected computationally. The source study handled its data this way. Raw reads were preprocessed to remove errors, and CDR3 was defined according to IMGT conventions as the region from the conserved cysteine to phenylalanine. Clonality was calculated as 1 minus Shannon entropy normalized by log2 of the number of productive unique TCRs. Whether each scalp clone was CD4 or CD8 was inferred by checking scalp TCRbeta sequences against the CD4 and CD8 repertoires from sorted blood. This is the immuneACCESS table as TCRdb keeps it, with only in-frame sequences that have V and J called. A part of the clones is gone; compared with another copy, unresolved V genes explain less than half, and the rest is unexplained. That table supplies the V and J calls and clone size; D and trimming were determined from the DNA. The sample has 200,000 to 250,000 clones on record, about 58% of them singletons. The ten top clones hold around 1.4% of the sample.

Material: CD4+ T cells sorted from blood, obtained at week 4, from a patient treated with tofacitinib. In this chain, TRBV7-9 is recombined with TRBJ2-5, and 7 junctional nucleotides match TRBD1. This receptor was identified in a human donor with alopecia areata. CDR3 protein: CASSPRDRNVTQYF. The DNA sequence is TGTGCCAGCAGCCCCCGGGACAGAAATGTGACCCAGTACTTC.